Presented here are 16 T cell receptor beta chains from one specimen sequenced in a study of shared clonotypes between healthy human individuals. Here immunoSEQ multiplex PCR was the method, and the copy in TCRdb shows in-frame clones only, minus some. The sample consists of 700,000 to 950,000 clones, about 96% of them appearing once. The naive CD8 subset, CD45RO-negative cells positively selected for CCR7, excluded terminally differentiated effector memory CD45RA+ cells. The specimen sequenced was naive CD8+ T cells sorted from blood. These TCRs come from a man under 40 in good health.

CDR3 sequence (DNA): TGTGCCAGTAGTATAGAGCATCAGCCCCAGCATTTT. It codes for CASSIEHQPQHF. The chain couples TRBV19 to TRBJ1-5; D unclear. V gave up 0 bases and J gave up 5 bases, with 2 bases separating them. The germline V gene encodes CDR1 LNHDA and CDR2 SQIVND (reference sequence). The CDR3 covers 12 residues. Combining the CDR3 with reference TRBV19 and TRBJ1-5 gives the whole variable domain DGGITQSPKYLFRKEGQNVTLSCEQNLNHDAMYWYRQDPGQGLRLIYYSQIVNDFQKGDIAEGYSVSREKKESFPLTVTSAQKNPTAFYLCASSIEHQPQHFGDGTRLSIL.

The chain combines TRBV27 with TRBJ2-7, with a possible D match to TRBD2 (6 bases). The CDR3 has 12 amino acids. From germline, CDR1 is MNHEY and CDR2 SMNVEV (reference sequence). Between the trimmed V and J ends, which lost 8 bases and 2 bases, there was a span of 10 bases. This chain's CDR3 is CASRRATYEQYF. CDR3 bases: TGTGCCAGCCGGAGGGCCACCTACGAGCAGTACTTC.

V gene TRBV18 combines with J gene TRBJ1-1, with no clear D. Trimming took off 8 bases at V and 3 bases at J, with 10 bases between the two ends. The germline gives CDR1 KGHSH, CDR2 LQKENI. This CDR3 region has 12 residues. The CDR3 bases are TGTGCCAGCGAGGACCTGGACACTGAAGCTTTCTTT. This encodes CASEDLDTEAFF. The entire variable domain, with the rest obtained from reference TRBV18 and TRBJ1-1, is as follows: NAGVMQNPRHLVRRRGQEARLRCSPMKGHSHVYWYRQLPEEGLKFMVYLQKENIIDESGMPKERFSAEFPKEGPSILRIQQVVRGDSAAYFCASEDLDTEAFFGQGTRLTVV.

The chain carries TRBV28 and TRBJ2-5; TRBD2 matches at 7 bases. The germline V gene has CDR1 MDHEN and CDR2 SYDVKM. The J segment lost 2 bases and the V segment lost 3 bases, leaving 6 bases of the junction unmatched. The CDR3 totals 15 residues. Here the CDR3 DNA reads TGTGCCAGCAGTTTCGACGGGGGACTACAAGAGACCCAGTACTTC. This translates into CASSFDGGLQETQYF.

The chain has TRBV2 and TRBJ1-5; D gene ambiguous. This CDR3 comprises 16 residues. Germline CDR1 and CDR2: SNHLY and FYNNEI. Trimming took off 2 bases at V and 0 bases at J, with 11 bases between the two ends. The CDR3 region is CASSERWAASNQPQHF. Here the CDR3 DNA reads TGTGCCAGCAGTGAAAGGTGGGCGGCTAGCAATCAGCCCCAGCATTTT.

The chain employs TRBV12-2 and TRBJ2-7; the table's D call TRBD2 went unverified against the DNA. TRBV12-2 counts as a pseudogene. This CDR3 has 10 amino acids. CDR3: CASRLAPSYF. CDR3 bases: TGTGCAAGTCGCTTAGCTCCCTCCTACTTC.

The chain recombines TRBV7-9 with TRBJ1-2; 9 positions match TRBD1. The germline gives CDR1 SEHNR, CDR2 FQNEAQ (reference sequence). The CDR3 is 19 residues long. V trimming: 4 bases; J trimming: 3 bases; junction bases outside the gene matches: 18. Written as DNA, the CDR3 is TGTGCCAGCAGCTCCCTTACTCCCCCGGGACAGGGACTTTACTATGGCTACACCTTC. It is translated as CASSSLTPPGQGLYYGYTF.

J is TRBJ2-7 and V is TRBV5-1; weak D call: TRBD2 (6 bases). The CDR3 runs to 14 residues. The germline V gene has CDR1 SGHRS and CDR2 YFSETQ. V lost 6 bases, J lost 3 bases, and 16 bases lay in between. In nucleotides, the CDR3 is TGCGCCAGCACCGACCGGGGGATGGGCTACGAGCAGTACTTC. This encodes CASTDRGMGYEQYF.

The chain links TRBV27 to TRBJ2-7; 10 nucleotides agree with TRBD1. V lost 0 bases and J lost 3; bases outside the gene matches: 5. In germline, CDR1 is MNHEY, CDR2 SMNVEV (reference sequence). This CDR3 is built from 16 residues. The CDR3 DNA follows: TGTGCCAGCAGTTTATCGGGGACAGGGGACTACTACGAGCAGTACTTC. Its translation: CASSLSGTGDYYEQYF.

About this clone itself: Other nucleotide sequences from this sample produce the same CDR3. V gene TRBV29-1 combines with J gene TRBJ2-7; 9 bases map to TRBD2. V shed 1 base and J 1 base; nucleotides not matched to a gene: 2. Germline V gene lookup returns CDR1 SQVTM and CDR2 ANQGSEA. CDR3 size: 14 residues. The CDR3 nucleotides are TGCAGCGTTGAAGGGCTAGCGGGGTCCTACGAGCAGTACTTC. Residues: CSVEGLAGSYEQYF.

This chain connects TRBV27 to TRBJ2-7; tentative D call: TRBD1 (6 bases). This CDR3 is 16 amino acids long. V lost 4 bases, J lost 3 bases, and 19 bases lay in between. Germline CDR1 MNHEY, CDR2 SMNVEV (reference sequence). CDR3 region: CASSYMTGREFYEQYF. CDR3 coding DNA: TGTGCCAGCAGTTATATGACAGGAAGAGAATTCTACGAGCAGTACTTC.

V gene TRBV14 combines with J gene TRBJ2-5; D tentatively reads TRBD1 or TRBD2 (6 bases each). The CDR3 is 16 residues long. V was trimmed by 5 bases and J by 3 bases, leaving 19 bases between them. Germline V gives CDR1 SGHDN, CDR2 FVKESK. The DNA of the CDR3 is TGTGCCAGCAGCTATTTCGGCCCGGGGGCCGAAGAGACCCAGTACTTC. This codes for CASSYFGPGAEETQYF.

This CDR3 reads CATSPPGIYNEQFF. CDR3 nucleotide sequence: TGTGCCACCTCACCACCAGGCATCTACAATGAGCAGTTCTTC. The chain uses TRBV27 and TRBJ2-1, with unresolved D. V dropped 10 bases and J dropped 3 bases, with 16 bases sitting between them. The CDR3 consists of 14 residues. Germline V gene data show CDR1 as MNHEY and CDR2 as SMNVEV (reference sequence).

The chain uses TRBV27 and TRBJ2-7, with D unresolved. The CDR3 runs 15 residues. The germline V gene has CDR1 MNHEY and CDR2 SMNVEV (reference sequence). V was clipped by 4 bases and J by 2 bases, with 15 bases between them. CDR3 protein: CASSSGNSKTYEQYF. CDR3 nucleotide sequence: TGTGCCAGCAGTTCCGGAAATAGCAAAACCTACGAGCAGTACTTC.

The chain is built from TRBV25-1 and TRBJ2-7; a weak D match, TRBD2 (5 bases). This CDR3 has 11 amino acids. CDR1 MGHDK and CDR2 SYGVNS come from the germline V gene. V gave up 6 bases and J gave up 4 bases, with 7 bases separating them. This chain's CDR3 is CASRTGYEQYF. In DNA form, the CDR3 reads TGTGCCAGCAGGACGGGGTACGAGCAGTACTTC.

The chain is built from TRBV7-7 and TRBJ2-7; the match to TRBD2 covers 13 bases. Per the germline V gene, CDR1 is SSHAT and CDR2 is FNYEAQ (reference sequence). The V gene end was trimmed by 4 bases and the J gene end by 3 bases; junction bases not matched to a gene: 3. The CDR3 runs to 15 residues. The CDR3 spells CASSSGLAGIYEQYF. Here the CDR3 DNA reads TGTGCCAGCAGCTCGGGACTAGCGGGGATCTACGAGCAGTACTTC.